This T cell receptor (beta chain) was observed in a study of kidney transplant recipient with SARS-CoV-2 infection. With respect to this clonotype: A much bigger clone sits one base away, suggesting this may be a read error.

The germline gives CDR1 MNHGY, CDR2 SAAAGT. The CDR3 has 13 residues. Trimming pared 7 bases from V and 5 bases from J, leaving 14 bases between. TCRdb re-derived calls from the reads in MiXCR, one entry per CDR3 protein. Of fewer than 250,000 distinct CDR3 sequences in the sample, more than 25% were seen once. The J gene is TRBJ2-5, the V gene TRBV6-8; D gene ambiguous. This receptor was identified in a young adult male patient who had COVID-19 and was a kidney transplant recipient. The graft donor may be the source of some T cells. The sample was a blood sample, taken at baseline and on day 111 from a kidney transplant recipient. CDR3 DNA: TGTGCCAGCACACGAGGTTACGGGGAGACCCAGTACTTC. The encoded protein is CASTRGYGETQYF.